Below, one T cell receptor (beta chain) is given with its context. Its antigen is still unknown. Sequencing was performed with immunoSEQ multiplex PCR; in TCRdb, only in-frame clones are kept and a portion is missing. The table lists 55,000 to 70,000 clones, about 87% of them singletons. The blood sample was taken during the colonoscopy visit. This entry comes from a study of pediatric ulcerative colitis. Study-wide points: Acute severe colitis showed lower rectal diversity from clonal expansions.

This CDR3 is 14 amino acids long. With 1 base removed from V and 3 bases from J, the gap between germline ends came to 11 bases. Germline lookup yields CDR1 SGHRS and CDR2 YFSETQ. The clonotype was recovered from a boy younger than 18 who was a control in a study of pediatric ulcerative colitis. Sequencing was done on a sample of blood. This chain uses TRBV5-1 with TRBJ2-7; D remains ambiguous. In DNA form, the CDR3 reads TGCGCCAGCAGCTTGCTAAACAGCCTCTACGAGCAGTACTTC. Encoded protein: CASSLLNSLYEQYF.